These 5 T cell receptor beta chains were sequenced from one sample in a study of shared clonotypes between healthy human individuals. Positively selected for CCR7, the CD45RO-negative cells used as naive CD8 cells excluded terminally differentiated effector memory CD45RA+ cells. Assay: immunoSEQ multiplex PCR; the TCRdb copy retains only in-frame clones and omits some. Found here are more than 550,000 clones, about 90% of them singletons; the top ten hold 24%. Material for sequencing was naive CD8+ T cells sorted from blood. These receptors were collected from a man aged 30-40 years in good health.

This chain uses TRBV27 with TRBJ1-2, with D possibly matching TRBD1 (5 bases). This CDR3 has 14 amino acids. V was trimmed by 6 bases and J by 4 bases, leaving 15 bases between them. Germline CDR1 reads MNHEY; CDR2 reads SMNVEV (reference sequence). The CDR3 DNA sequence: TGTGCCAGCAGCCCAGGACACAATGTCTATGGCTACACCTTC. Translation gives CASSPGHNVYGYTF.

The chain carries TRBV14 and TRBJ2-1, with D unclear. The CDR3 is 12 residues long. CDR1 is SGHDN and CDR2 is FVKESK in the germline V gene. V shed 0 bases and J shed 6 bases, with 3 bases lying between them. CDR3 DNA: TGTGCCAGCAGCCAAGACAGCAATGAGCAGTTCTTC. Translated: CASSQDSNEQFF.

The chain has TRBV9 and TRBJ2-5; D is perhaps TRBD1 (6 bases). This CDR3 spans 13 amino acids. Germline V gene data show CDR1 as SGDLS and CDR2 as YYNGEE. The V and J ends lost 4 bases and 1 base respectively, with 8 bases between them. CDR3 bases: TGTGCCAGCAGCCAGGGGTCCCAAGAGACCCAGTACTTC. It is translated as CASSQGSQETQYF.

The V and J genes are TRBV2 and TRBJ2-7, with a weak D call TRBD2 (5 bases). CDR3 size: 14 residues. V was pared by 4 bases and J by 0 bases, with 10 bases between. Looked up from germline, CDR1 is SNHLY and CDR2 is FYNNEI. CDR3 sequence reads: CASSVGGYSYEQYF. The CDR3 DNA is TGTGCCAGCAGTGTTGGCGGGTACTCCTACGAGCAGTACTTC.

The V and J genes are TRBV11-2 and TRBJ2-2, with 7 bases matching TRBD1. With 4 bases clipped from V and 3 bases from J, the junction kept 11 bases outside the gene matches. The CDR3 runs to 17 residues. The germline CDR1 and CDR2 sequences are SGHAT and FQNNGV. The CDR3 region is CASSYYETGRYTGELFF. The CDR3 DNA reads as TGTGCCAGCAGCTATTACGAGACAGGGCGATACACCGGGGAGCTGTTTTTT.